This TCR beta chain appears in the sequencing data of a study of blood T cell repertoires in COVID-19. This CDR3 contains 18 residues. V lost 2 bases and J lost 6; bases outside the gene matches: 12. Germline CDR1 reads MNHEY; CDR2 reads SVGEGT. Produced via immunoSEQ multiplex PCR; TCRdb's table is partial and in-frame only. The sample has roughly 95,000 clones; 81% are singletons. This clone appeared a few times. V gene TRBV6-2 or TRBV6-3 combines with J gene TRBJ2-7; 14 positions match TRBD2. The sequenced material came from peripheral blood. The source of this sequence is a man aged 55 to 70 with acute or convalescent COVID-19. The CDR3 sequence: CASSYVSVNGLAGGEQYV. The CDR3 DNA follows: TGTGCCAGCAGTTACGTTTCAGTGAACGGACTAGCGGGAGGCGAGCAGTACGTC.